These 32 T cell receptor beta chains originate from one sample sequenced in a study of response to subunit inactivated influenza vaccine. TCRdb redid the calling of the RT-PCR reads with MiXCR, one entry per CDR3 protein. The repertoire holds 800,000 to 1,000,000 distinct CDR3 sequences, approximately 21% seen once, with approximately 10% in the top ten. Sequencing used PBMCs from blood, obtained less than 6 days after vaccination. The receptors here all came from a man in his fifties or sixties who received an inactivated influenza vaccine.

The chain carries TRBV30 and TRBJ2-3; D is undetermined. V lost 0 bases and J lost 2, with 9 bases in between. The CDR3 is made up of 14 amino acids. Germline V gene lookup returns CDR1 GTSNPN and CDR2 SVGIG (reference sequence). The CDR3: CAWSVTGYTDTQYF. The DNA for the CDR3 is TGTGCCTGGAGTGTAACGGGTTACACAGATACGCAGTATTTT.

V usage is TRBV6-6 and J usage is TRBJ1-1, with D possibly matching TRBD1 (5 bases). Trimming removed 2 bases from V and 6 bases from J, with 7 bases in between. This CDR3 spans 12 amino acids. Germline loops: CDR1 MNHNY, CDR2 SVGAGI (reference sequence). The CDR3 nucleotides are TGTGCCAGCAGTTACCAGGGTTCTGAAGCTTTCTTT. It translates to CASSYQGSEAFF.

This clonotype was picked up a small number of times. The chain carries TRBV29-1 and TRBJ2-1, with a tentative D call TRBD1 (6 bases). The CDR3 sequence is 14 residues long. Trimming removed 7 bases from V and 5 bases from J, with 18 bases in between. Looked up from germline, CDR1 is SQVTM and CDR2 is ANQGSEA. The CDR3 region has the DNA TGCAGCGGGATGGGGGCAACAGGACACAATGAGCAGTTCTTC. This gives the protein CSGMGATGHNEQFF.

The gene calls are TRBV20-1 and TRBJ1-4, with D perhaps TRBD1 (6 bases). The CDR3 covers 14 residues. Trimming stripped 6 bases from V and 7 bases from J, with 18 bases between. Germline assignment: CDR1 DFQATT and CDR2 SNEGSKA (reference sequence). CDR3 nucleotide sequence: TGCAGTGCACCTGCCTGGGGGGCTATTGAAAAACTGTTTTTT. Encoded protein: CSAPAWGAIEKLFF.

The J gene is TRBJ1-6, the V gene TRBV12-3 or TRBV12-4; D is undetermined. V was clipped by 4 bases and J by 0 bases, with 10 bases between them. This CDR3 is 16 amino acids long. The chain's CDR3 is CASSSSGSSYNSPLHF. In DNA, the CDR3 is TGTGCCAGCAGTTCTTCCGGCAGCTCCTATAATTCACCCCTCCACTTT.

V is TRBV29-1 and J is TRBJ2-7; 10 bases agree with TRBD2. This CDR3 has 12 residues. V shed 8 bases and J 5 bases; nucleotides not matched to a gene: 6. The germline gives CDR1 SQVTM, CDR2 ANQGSEA. Here the CDR3 reads CSCEREGHEQYF. In nucleotides, the CDR3 is TGCAGCTGTGAGCGGGAGGGCCACGAGCAGTACTTC.

This sequence joins TRBV12-3 or TRBV12-4 and TRBJ1-5; unclear D gene. CDR3 length: 13 residues. V gave up 1 base and J gave up 5 bases, with 6 bases separating them. In DNA form, the CDR3 reads TGTGCCAGCAGTTTAGATGGCGATCAGCCCCAGCATTTT. Residues: CASSLDGDQPQHF.

The table lists this clonotype with a few counts. The rearrangement links TRBV24-1 to TRBJ2-1; 11 bases match TRBD2. Germline V gene sequence: CDR1 KGHDR, CDR2 SFDVKD. CDR3 size: 15 residues. V lost 4 bases, J lost 6 bases, and 4 bases stayed unmatched. The CDR3 region is CATSDPGLAVNEQFF. CDR3 DNA sequence: TGTGCCACCAGTGACCCGGGACTAGCGGTCAATGAGCAGTTCTTC.

The sample holds a few counts of this clonotype. The J gene is TRBJ2-2, the V gene TRBV7-2, with D maybe TRBD1 (6 bases). V was pared by 1 base and J by 3 bases, with 12 bases between. Germline V gene lookup returns CDR1 SGHTA and CDR2 FQGNSA. This CDR3 comprises 16 residues. The CDR3 DNA follows: TGTGCCAGCAGCTTAGTGTCCAGGGGCGACACCGGGGAGCTGTTTTTT. Amino acids: CASSLVSRGDTGELFF.

A few counts support this clonotype. V gene TRBV6-1 combines with J gene TRBJ2-1; perhaps TRBD2 as D (6 bases). The CDR3 runs to 14 residues. V lost 9 bases, J lost 4 bases, and 16 bases lay in between. CDR1 is MNHNS, CDR2 SASEGT, per germline. CDR3: CASRREGPYNEQFF. CDR3 nucleotides: TGTGCCAGTCGGCGGGAAGGACCTTACAATGAGCAGTTCTTC.

This clonotype showed up just a few times. The rearrangement joins TRBV6-4 to TRBJ2-3; D is uncertain. The germline V gene encodes CDR1 MRHNA and CDR2 SNTAGT. The V gene lost 7 bases and the J gene lost 0 bases, with 8 bases spanning the gap. The CDR3 consists of 13 residues. CDR3 in DNA: TGTGCCAGCACGAAGCGAAGCACAGATACGCAGTATTTT. The encoded protein is CASTKRSTDTQYF.

V is TRBV15 and J is TRBJ2-1; tentatively, D is TRBD2 (6 bases). The V gene lost 5 bases and the J gene lost 5 bases, with 13 bases spanning the gap. CDR1 is LNHNV, CDR2 YYDKDF, per germline (reference sequence). The CDR3 is 14 residues long. CDR3 region: CATSGGWGHNEQFF. CDR3 DNA sequence: TGTGCCACCAGCGGGGGGTGGGGCCACAATGAGCAGTTCTTC.

The rearrangement joins TRBV11-2 to TRBJ2-5; tentatively, D is TRBD1 or TRBD2 (6 bases each). Between the trimmed V and J ends, which lost 7 bases and 3 bases, there was a span of 15 bases. Germline V gives CDR1 SGHAT, CDR2 FQNNGV. The CDR3 sequence is 14 residues long. Here the CDR3 DNA reads TGTGCCAGCACCACTTGGGGGGCTGAAGAGACCCAGTACTTC. Encoded protein: CASTTWGAEETQYF.

The CDR3 coding sequence is TGCGCCAGCAGTGTCGGGGCTAGCGGGATTTCCGATGAGCAGTTCTTC. Translation gives CASSVGASGISDEQFF. J is TRBJ2-1 and V is TRBV5-1, with 9 positions matching TRBD2. This CDR3 has 16 amino acids. Germline V gives CDR1 SGHRS, CDR2 YFSETQ. Trimming at V came to 5 bases and at J to 8 bases, leaving 14 bases not matched to a gene. Using reference TRBV5-1 and TRBJ2-1 for the parts outside the CDR3, the full variable domain is KAGVTQTPRYLIKTRGQQVTLSCSPISGHRSVSWYQQTPGQGLQFLFEYFSETQRNKGNFPGRFSGRQFSNSRSEMNVSTLELGDSALYLCASSVGASGISDEQFFGPGTRLTVL.

This clonotype was counted only a few times. V is TRBV4-3 and J is TRBJ1-1, with no clear D. Germline lookup yields CDR1 LGHNA and CDR2 YSLEER. V shed 0 bases and J shed 6 bases, with 14 bases lying between them. The CDR3 has 15 amino acids. The DNA for the CDR3 is TGCGCCAGCAGCCAAGATCCCCGGGTTGGGTCTGAAGCTTTCTTT. Translated: CASSQDPRVGSEAFF.

CDR3 region: CASSEGVGSDTQYF. In DNA, the CDR3 is TGTGCCAGCAGTGAAGGCGTAGGGTCAGATACGCAGTATTTT. The chain recombines TRBV6-1 with TRBJ2-3; D not certain. Trimming shortened V by 1 base and J by 4 bases, and 9 bases separated the two germline ends. The CDR3 is made up of 14 amino acids. Germline-derived CDR1 and CDR2 are MNHNS and SASEGT.

The chain employs TRBV15 and TRBJ2-3; D is tentatively TRBD1 or TRBD2 (5 bases each). Per the germline V gene, CDR1 is LNHNV and CDR2 is YYDKDF (reference sequence). V was cut by 4 bases and J by 6 bases, with 17 bases left in between. The CDR3 covers 15 residues. DNA of the CDR3: TGTGCCACCAGCACCTACGCGGGCTGGGGGGATACGCAGTATTTT. Translated: CATSTYAGWGDTQYF.

This clonotype was counted a few times. The rearrangement uses TRBV12-3 or TRBV12-4 and TRBJ2-1, with TRBD2 matching 9 bases. CDR3 size: 15 residues. V was clipped by 2 bases and J by 7 bases; unmatched bases: 6. CDR3 region: CASSLLGRGGNEQFF. Here the CDR3 DNA reads TGTGCCAGCAGTTTATTGGGGCGGGGGGGGAATGAGCAGTTCTTC.

The gene calls are TRBV6-2 or TRBV6-3 and TRBJ2-7, with 8 bases aligning to TRBD2. V was clipped by 6 bases and J by 2 bases; unmatched bases: 9. The germline CDR1 and CDR2 sequences are MNHEY and SVGEGT. The CDR3 has 15 amino acids. As DNA, the CDR3 is TGTGCCAGCAGCCGTACTAGCGGACAAGCCTACGAGCAGTACTTC. It is translated as CASSRTSGQAYEQYF.

The gene calls are TRBV10-3 and TRBJ2-7, with 8 bases lining up with TRBD2. J gave up 5 bases and V 2 bases, and 11 bases lay outside the gene matches. The germline V gene encodes CDR1 ENHRY and CDR2 SYGVKD. This CDR3 is built from 16 residues. CDR3 sequence (DNA): TGTGCCATCAGTGAGAGTAGAGGACTAGCAAAGGACGAGCAGTACTTC. Translating gives CAISESRGLAKDEQYF.

This clonotype was counted between two and nine times. The chain combines TRBV5-5 with TRBJ2-1; 7 bases match TRBD2. V shed 6 bases and J 7 bases; nucleotides not matched to a gene: 7. Germline assignment: CDR1 SGHKS and CDR2 YYEKEE (reference sequence). The CDR3 is made up of 13 amino acids. CDR3 protein: CASIGYGGNEQFF. The CDR3 DNA sequence: TGTGCCAGCATCGGGTACGGGGGGAATGAGCAGTTCTTC.

This clonotype was observed a few times. The V gene is TRBV6-1, the J gene TRBJ1-3; D unclear. CDR3 length: 16 residues. CDR1 MNHNS and CDR2 SASEGT come from the germline V gene. Trimming stripped 2 bases from V and 0 bases from J, with 11 bases between. The CDR3 bases are TGTGCCAGCAGTGAAAGGCCGATCCCCTCTGGAAACACCATATATTTT. Residues: CASSERPIPSGNTIYF.

V gene TRBV2 combines with J gene TRBJ1-2; 7 bases are a match to TRBD1. The CDR3 covers 17 residues. The germline CDR1 and CDR2 sequences are SNHLY and FYNNEI. Losses at the gene ends were 4 bases for V and 7 bases for J; bases not matched to a gene: 18. The CDR3 is CASSGGQSRIRRGGYTF. The CDR3 DNA reads as TGTGCCAGCAGTGGGGGACAGTCGAGAATCCGTCGAGGTGGCTACACCTTC. The full variable domain, rest sourced from reference TRBV2 and TRBJ1-2, is EPEVTQTPSHQVTQMGQEVILRCVPISNHLYFYWYRQILGQKVEFLVSFYNNEISEKSEIFDDQFSVERPDGSNFTLKIRSTKLEDSAMYFCASSGGQSRIRRGGYTFGSGTRLTVV.

This chain connects TRBV7-9 to TRBJ2-1, with 8 nucleotides matching TRBD2. The V and J ends lost 1 base and 5 bases, in that order; junction bases with no gene match: 7. The CDR3 is 16 residues long. Germline V gives CDR1 SEHNR, CDR2 FQNEAQ (reference sequence). The CDR3 bases are TGTGCCAGCAGCTTAGTTGGTAGCGGGATCCACAATGAGCAGTTCTTC. This translates into CASSLVGSGIHNEQFF.

This clonotype was picked up a small number of times. The chain recombines TRBV7-2 with TRBJ2-5, with TRBD1 matching 7 bases. The CDR3 covers 16 residues. Trimming removed 2 bases from V and 5 bases from J; junction bases left unmatched: 11. Germline V gene data show CDR1 as SGHTA and CDR2 as FQGNSA. In nucleotides, the CDR3 is TGTGCCAGCAGCTTATTGCGAAAGGGGGCGTTGGAGACCCAGTACTTC. Protein: CASSLLRKGALETQYF. The variable domain in full, with the rest retrieved from reference TRBV7-2 and TRBJ2-5, is GAGVSQSPSNKVTEKGKDVELRCDPISGHTALYWYRQSLGQGLEFLIYFQGNSAPDKSGLPSDRFSAERTGGSVSTLTIQRTQQEDSAVYLCASSLLRKGALETQYFGPGTRLLVL.

Only a few counts were recorded for this clonotype. This chain links TRBV27 with TRBJ2-5; D is ambiguous. The V end lost 6 bases, the J end lost 0 bases, and 11 bases lay between the germline ends. From germline, CDR1 is MNHEY and CDR2 SMNVEV (reference sequence). The CDR3 contains 14 residues. The CDR3 nucleotides read TGTGCCAGCAGGCCACATGGGGACCAAGAGACCCAGTACTTC. This sequence encodes CASRPHGDQETQYF.

This clonotype was counted between two and nine times. This chain connects TRBV7-8 to TRBJ1-1, with 7 bases that match TRBD1. Germline assignment: CDR1 SGHVS and CDR2 FQNEAQ. Germline trimming cut 6 bases from V and 4 bases from J; bases unmatched to any gene: 8. The CDR3 contains 14 residues. This CDR3 reads CASRPGTASTEAFF. The CDR3 bases are TGTGCCAGCAGACCAGGGACAGCCTCCACTGAAGCTTTCTTT.

This clonotype was observed a few times. The CDR3 here is CASSLGSGGTGELFF. The CDR3 bases are TGTGCCAGCAGCTTAGGGTCTGGGGGCACCGGGGAGCTGTTTTTT. The V gene is TRBV7-6, the J gene TRBJ2-2, with D possibly called TRBD1 or TRBD2 (5 bases each). With 1 base removed from V and 4 bases from J, the gap between germline ends came to 10 bases. CDR3 length: 15 residues. The V gene's germline CDR1 is SGHVS and CDR2 FNYEAQ.

The chain couples TRBV10-3 to TRBJ2-1; 11 bases agree with TRBD2. CDR1 and CDR2 from the germline V gene are ENHRY and SYGVKD. The J segment lost 7 bases and the V segment lost 3 bases, leaving 8 bases of the junction unmatched. The length of the CDR3 is 16 residues. The CDR3 loop is CAISEPTSGRRNEQFF. The CDR3 coding sequence is TGTGCCATCAGTGAACCTACTAGCGGGAGAAGGAATGAGCAGTTCTTC.

V usage is TRBV20-1 and J usage is TRBJ1-1, with D possibly TRBD1 on 5 matching bases. Per the germline V gene, CDR1 is DFQATT and CDR2 is SNEGSKA (reference sequence). The V end lost 3 bases, the J end lost 7 bases, and 18 bases lay between the germline ends. CDR3 length: 14 residues. The CDR3 bases are TGCAGTGCTAGGCCCGGGTGGGGGACCGATGAAGCTTTCTTT. It yields the protein CSARPGWGTDEAFF.

J is TRBJ2-2 and V is TRBV6-1; D unclear. Trimming pared 6 bases from V and 0 bases from J, leaving 5 bases between. CDR1 and CDR2 (germline): MNHNS, SASEGT. The CDR3 totals 13 residues. CDR3 in DNA: TGTGCCAGCAGAACTTCGAACACCGGGGAGCTGTTTTTT. It specifies CASRTSNTGELFF.

The rearrangement joins TRBV11-2 to TRBJ2-1; TRBD2 matches 7 bases. After removal of 1 base from V and 0 bases from J, the junction contained 12 bases not matched to a gene. Per germline, CDR1 SGHAT and CDR2 FQNNGV. The length of the CDR3 is 19 residues. The CDR3 region has the DNA TGTGCCAGCAGCTTAGTTCGTAGCGGGCGTCGAAGCTCCTACAATGAGCAGTTCTTC. This sequence encodes CASSLVRSGRRSSYNEQFF.